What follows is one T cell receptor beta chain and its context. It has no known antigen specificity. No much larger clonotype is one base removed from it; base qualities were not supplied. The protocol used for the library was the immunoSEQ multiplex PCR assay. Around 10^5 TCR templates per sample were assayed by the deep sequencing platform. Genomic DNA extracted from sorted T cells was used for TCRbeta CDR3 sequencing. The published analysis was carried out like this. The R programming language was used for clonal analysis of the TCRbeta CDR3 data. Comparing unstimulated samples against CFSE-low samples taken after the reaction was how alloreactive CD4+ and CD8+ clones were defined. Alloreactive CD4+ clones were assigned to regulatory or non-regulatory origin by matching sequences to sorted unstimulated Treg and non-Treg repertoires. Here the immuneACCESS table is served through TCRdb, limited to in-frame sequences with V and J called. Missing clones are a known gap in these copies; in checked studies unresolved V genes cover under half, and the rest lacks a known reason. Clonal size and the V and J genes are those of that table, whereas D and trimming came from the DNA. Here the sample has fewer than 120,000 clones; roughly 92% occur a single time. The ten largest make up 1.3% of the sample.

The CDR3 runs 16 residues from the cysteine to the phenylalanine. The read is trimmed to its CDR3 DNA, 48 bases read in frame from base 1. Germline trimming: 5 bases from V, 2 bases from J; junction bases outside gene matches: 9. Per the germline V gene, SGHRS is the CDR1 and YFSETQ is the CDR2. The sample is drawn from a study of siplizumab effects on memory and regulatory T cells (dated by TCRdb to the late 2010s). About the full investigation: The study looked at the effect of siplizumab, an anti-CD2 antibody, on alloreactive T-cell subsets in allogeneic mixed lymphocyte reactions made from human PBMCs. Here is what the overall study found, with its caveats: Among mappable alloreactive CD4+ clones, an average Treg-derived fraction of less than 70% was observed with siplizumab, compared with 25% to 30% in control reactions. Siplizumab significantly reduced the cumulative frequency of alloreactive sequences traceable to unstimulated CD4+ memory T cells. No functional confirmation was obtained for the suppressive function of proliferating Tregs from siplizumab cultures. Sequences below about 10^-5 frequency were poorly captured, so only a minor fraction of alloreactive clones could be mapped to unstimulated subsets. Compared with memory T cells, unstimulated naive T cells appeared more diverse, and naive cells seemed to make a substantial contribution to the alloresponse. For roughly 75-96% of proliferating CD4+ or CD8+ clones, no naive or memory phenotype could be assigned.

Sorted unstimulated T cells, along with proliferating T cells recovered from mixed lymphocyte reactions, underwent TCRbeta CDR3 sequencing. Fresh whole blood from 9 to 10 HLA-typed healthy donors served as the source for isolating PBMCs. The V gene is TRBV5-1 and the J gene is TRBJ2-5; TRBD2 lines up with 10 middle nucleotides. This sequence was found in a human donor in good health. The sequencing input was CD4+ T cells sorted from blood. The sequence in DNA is TGCGCCAGCAGTCCTGGTCTAGCGGGAGTTCAAGAGACCCAGTACTTC. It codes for CASSPGLAGVQETQYF.